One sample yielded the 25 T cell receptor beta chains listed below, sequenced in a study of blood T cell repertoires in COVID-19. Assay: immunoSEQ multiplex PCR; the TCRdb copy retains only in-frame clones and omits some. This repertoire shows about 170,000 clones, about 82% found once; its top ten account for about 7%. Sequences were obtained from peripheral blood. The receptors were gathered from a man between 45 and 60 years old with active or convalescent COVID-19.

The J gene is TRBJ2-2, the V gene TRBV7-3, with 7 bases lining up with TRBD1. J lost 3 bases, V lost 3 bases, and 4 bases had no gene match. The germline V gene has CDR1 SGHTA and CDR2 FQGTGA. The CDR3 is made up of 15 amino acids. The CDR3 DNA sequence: TGTGCCAGCAGCTTTACAGGGGACGACACCGGGGAGCTGTTTTTT. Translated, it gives CASSFTGDDTGELFF. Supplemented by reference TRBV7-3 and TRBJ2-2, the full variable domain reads GAGVSQTPSNKVTEKGKYVELRCDPISGHTALYWYRQSLGQGPEFLIYFQGTGAADDSGLPNDRFFAVRPEGSVSTLKIQRTERGDSAVYLCASSFTGDDTGELFFGEGSRLTVL.

The DNA for the CDR3 is TGTGCCAGCAGTGATAGCTCGGAAACTGAAGCTTTCTTT. Translated, it gives CASSDSSETEAFF. This chain connects TRBV6-1 to TRBJ1-1; no firm D call. The CDR3 has 13 residues. Trimming shortened V by 3 bases and J by 5 bases, and 10 bases separated the two germline ends. Per the germline V gene, CDR1 is MNHNS and CDR2 is SASEGT.

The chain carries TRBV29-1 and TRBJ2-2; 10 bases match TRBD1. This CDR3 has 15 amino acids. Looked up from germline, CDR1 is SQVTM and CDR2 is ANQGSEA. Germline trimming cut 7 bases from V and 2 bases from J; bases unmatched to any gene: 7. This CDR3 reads CSAGGTGANTGELFF. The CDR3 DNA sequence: TGCAGCGCTGGGGGGACAGGGGCTAACACCGGGGAGCTGTTTTTT.

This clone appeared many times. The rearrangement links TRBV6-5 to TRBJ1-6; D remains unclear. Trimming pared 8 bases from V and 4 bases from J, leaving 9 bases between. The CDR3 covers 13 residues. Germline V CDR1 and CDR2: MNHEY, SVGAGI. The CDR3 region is CASGRGYNSPLHF. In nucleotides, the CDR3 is TGTGCCAGCGGTCGAGGGTATAATTCACCCCTCCACTTT.

The CDR3 loop is CASSQVVGGANNEQFF. The DNA of the CDR3 is TGCGCCAGCAGCCAAGTAGTCGGGGGAGCTAACAATGAGCAGTTCTTC. The V call is TRBV4-1, the J call TRBJ2-1; maybe TRBD2 (6 bases). Trimming took 1 base from V and 5 from J, leaving 15 bases between them. The V gene's germline CDR1 is MGHRA and CDR2 YSYEKL. This CDR3 is built from 16 residues.

The CDR3 DNA reads TGCGCCAGCAGCTTGGCGATGGAGGGCGACTATGGCTACACCTTC. This encodes CASSLAMEGDYGYTF. This chain uses TRBV5-1 with TRBJ1-2; D is unresolved. V was clipped by 0 bases and J by 3 bases, with 12 bases between them. CDR3 length: 15 amino acids. The germline V gene encodes CDR1 SGHRS and CDR2 YFSETQ.

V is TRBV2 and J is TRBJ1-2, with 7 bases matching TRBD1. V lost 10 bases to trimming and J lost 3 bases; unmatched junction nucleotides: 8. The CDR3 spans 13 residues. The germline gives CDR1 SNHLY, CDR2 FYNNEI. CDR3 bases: TGTGCCATTCGCCGGGACAGTGACTATGGCTACACCTTC. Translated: CAIRRDSDYGYTF.

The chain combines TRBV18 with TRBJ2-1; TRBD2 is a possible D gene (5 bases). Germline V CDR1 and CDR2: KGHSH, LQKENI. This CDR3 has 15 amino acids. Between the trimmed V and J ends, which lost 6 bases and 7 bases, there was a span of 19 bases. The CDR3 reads CASSRDYQGRNEQFF. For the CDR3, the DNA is TGTGCCAGCTCTCGCGACTACCAAGGCAGGAATGAGCAGTTCTTC.

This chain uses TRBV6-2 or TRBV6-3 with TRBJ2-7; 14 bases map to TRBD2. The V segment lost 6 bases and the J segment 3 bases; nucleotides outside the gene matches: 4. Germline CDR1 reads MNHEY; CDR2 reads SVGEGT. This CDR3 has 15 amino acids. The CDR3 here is CASSQGLAGGYEQYF. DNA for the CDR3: TGTGCCAGCAGCCAAGGACTAGCGGGAGGCTACGAGCAGTACTTC.

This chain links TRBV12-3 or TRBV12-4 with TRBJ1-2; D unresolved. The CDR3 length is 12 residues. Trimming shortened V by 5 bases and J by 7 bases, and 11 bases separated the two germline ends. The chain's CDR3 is CASSPALGGYTF. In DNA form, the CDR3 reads TGTGCCAGCAGTCCCGCTCTAGGTGGCTACACCTTC.

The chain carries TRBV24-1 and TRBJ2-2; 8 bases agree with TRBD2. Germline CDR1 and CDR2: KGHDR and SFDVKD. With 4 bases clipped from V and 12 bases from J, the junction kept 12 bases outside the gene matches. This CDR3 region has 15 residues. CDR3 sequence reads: CATSEVGRGATQLFF. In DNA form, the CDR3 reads TGTGCCACCAGTGAGGTTGGGCGGGGGGCCACACAGCTGTTTTTT.

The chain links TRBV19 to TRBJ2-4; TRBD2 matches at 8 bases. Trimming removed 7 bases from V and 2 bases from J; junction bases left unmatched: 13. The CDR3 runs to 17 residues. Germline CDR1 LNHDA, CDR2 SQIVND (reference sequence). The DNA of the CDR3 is TGTGCCAGTACTCTAGCGGGTGGGGTAACCTCCAAAAACATTCAGTACTTC. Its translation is CASTLAGGVTSKNIQYF.

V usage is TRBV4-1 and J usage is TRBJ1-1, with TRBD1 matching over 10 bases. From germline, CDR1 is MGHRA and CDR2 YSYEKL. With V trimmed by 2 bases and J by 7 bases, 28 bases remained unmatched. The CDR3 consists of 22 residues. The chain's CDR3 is CASSQRSQARQGAFRSPLEAFF. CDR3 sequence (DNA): TGCGCCAGCAGCCAAAGGTCCCAAGCGCGACAGGGGGCTTTTCGGTCCCCACTTGAAGCTTTCTTT.

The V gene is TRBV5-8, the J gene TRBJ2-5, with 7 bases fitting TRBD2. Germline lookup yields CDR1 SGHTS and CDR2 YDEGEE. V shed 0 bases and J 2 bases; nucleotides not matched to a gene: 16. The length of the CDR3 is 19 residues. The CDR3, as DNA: TGTGCCAGCAGCTTGGCCAGAGGGAGGGCCTTTGACCTACAAGAGACCCAGTACTTC. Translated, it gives CASSLARGRAFDLQETQYF.

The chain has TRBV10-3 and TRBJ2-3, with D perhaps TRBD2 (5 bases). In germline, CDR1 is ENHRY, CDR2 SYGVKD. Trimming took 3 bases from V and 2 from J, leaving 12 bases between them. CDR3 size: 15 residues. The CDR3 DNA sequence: TGTGCCATCAGTGACTCGGGGATGGACACAGATACGCAGTATTTT. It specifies CAISDSGMDTDTQYF.

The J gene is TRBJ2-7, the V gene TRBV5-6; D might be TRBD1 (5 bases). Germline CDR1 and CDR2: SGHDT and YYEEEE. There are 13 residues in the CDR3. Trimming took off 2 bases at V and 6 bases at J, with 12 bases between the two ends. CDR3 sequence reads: CASSFGHKLEQYF. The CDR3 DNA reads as TGTGCCAGCAGCTTCGGACACAAACTCGAGCAGTACTTC.

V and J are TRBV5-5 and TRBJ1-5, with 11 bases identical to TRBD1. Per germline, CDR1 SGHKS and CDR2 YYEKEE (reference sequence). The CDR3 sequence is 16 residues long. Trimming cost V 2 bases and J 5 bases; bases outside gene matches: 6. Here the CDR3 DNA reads TGTGCCAGCAGCTTACAAGGACAGGGGGCACATCAGCCCCAGCATTTT. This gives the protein CASSLQGQGAHQPQHF.

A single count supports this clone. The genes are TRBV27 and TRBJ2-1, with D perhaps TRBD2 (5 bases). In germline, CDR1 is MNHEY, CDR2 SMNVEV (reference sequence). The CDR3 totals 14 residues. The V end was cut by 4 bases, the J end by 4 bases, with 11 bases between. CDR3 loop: CASSYSGAYNEQFF. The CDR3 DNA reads TGTGCCAGCAGTTACAGCGGAGCATACAATGAGCAGTTCTTC.

The CDR3 DNA reads TGTGCCAGCAGCTTCGGGACAGGGCCCACAGATACGCAGTATTTT. Amino acids: CASSFGTGPTDTQYF. The rearrangement links TRBV11-3 to TRBJ2-3, with TRBD1 matching over 9 bases. This CDR3 is 15 amino acids long. V was pared by 3 bases and J by 2 bases, with 3 bases of the junction left unmatched. CDR1 is SGHNT, CDR2 YENEEA, per germline.

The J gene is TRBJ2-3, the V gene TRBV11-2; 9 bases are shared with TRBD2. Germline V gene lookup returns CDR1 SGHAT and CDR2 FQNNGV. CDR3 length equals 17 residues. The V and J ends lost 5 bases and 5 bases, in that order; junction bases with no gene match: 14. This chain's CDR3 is CASSPGTLAGEGDTQYF. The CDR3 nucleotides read TGTGCCAGCAGCCCCGGAACGTTAGCGGGAGAGGGAGATACGCAGTATTTT.

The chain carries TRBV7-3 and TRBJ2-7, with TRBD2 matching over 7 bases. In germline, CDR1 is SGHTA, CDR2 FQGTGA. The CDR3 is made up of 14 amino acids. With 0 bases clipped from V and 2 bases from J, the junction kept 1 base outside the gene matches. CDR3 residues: CASSLTGGTYEQYF. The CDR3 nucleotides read TGTGCCAGCAGCTTAACCGGGGGGACCTACGAGCAGTACTTC. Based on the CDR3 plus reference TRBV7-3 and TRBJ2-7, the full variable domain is GAGVSQTPSNKVTEKGKYVELRCDPISGHTALYWYRQSLGQGPEFLIYFQGTGAADDSGLPNDRFFAVRPEGSVSTLKIQRTERGDSAVYLCASSLTGGTYEQYFGPGTRLTVT.

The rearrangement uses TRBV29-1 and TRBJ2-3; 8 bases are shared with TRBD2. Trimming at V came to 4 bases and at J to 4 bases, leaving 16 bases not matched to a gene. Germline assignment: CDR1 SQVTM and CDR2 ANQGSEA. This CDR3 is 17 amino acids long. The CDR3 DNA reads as TGCAGCGTTGGACCCCGGAGCCCGGGAGGGCCGCCAGATACGCAGTATTTT. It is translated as CSVGPRSPGGPPDTQYF.

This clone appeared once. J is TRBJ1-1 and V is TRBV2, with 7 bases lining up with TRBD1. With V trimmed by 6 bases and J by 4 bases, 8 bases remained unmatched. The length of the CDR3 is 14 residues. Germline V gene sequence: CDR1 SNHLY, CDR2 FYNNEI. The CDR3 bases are TGTGCCAGCAGGAACAGGGGCTTGGCCACTGAAGCTTTCTTT. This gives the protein CASRNRGLATEAFF.

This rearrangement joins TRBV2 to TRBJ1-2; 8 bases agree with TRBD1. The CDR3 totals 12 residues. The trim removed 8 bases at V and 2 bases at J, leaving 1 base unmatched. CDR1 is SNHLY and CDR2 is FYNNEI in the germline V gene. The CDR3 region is CASGQGNYGYTF. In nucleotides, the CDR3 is TGTGCCAGCGGACAGGGAAACTATGGCTACACCTTC.

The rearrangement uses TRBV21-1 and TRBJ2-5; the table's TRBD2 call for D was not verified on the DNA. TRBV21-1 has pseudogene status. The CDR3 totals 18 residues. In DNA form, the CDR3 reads TGTGCCAGCAGCTCGCAGGACCCACTAGCGGGCCTTCAAGAGACCCAGTACTTC. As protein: CASSSQDPLAGLQETQYF.